This T cell receptor (beta chain) was found in a study of OX40 agonist ivuxolimab in advanced cancers. The wider study: A diagnosis of hepatocellular carcinoma, melanoma, renal cell or head and neck cancer was present in dose-escalation patients. Averaging around 60 years in age, with a range of about 23 to 79, the cohort was approximately 83% male.

Blood was sampled at baseline, cycle 4 day 1, and cycle 7 day 1. Findings of the study overall: Relative to CD4+ cells, CD8+ T cells on average had more expanded clones.

Assay used: immunoSEQ multiplex PCR; TCRdb lists only in-frame clones, some missing. Of some 65,000 clones in the sample, roughly 84% were seen once. CDR1 is SGHRS, CDR2 YFSETQ, per germline. With V trimmed by 0 bases and J by 3 bases, 18 bases remained unmatched. The CDR3 sequence is 20 residues long. Turning to this clone: Antigen: not known.

This TCR derives from an adult with an advanced solid tumor such as melanoma, head and neck, liver or kidney cancer. V gene TRBV5-1 combines with J gene TRBJ2-5; 9 bases are shared with TRBD2. Sequencing was performed on CD4+ or CD8+ T cells sorted from blood, taken in a trial of the OX40 agonist ivuxolimab. CDR3 nucleotide sequence: TGCGCCAGCAGCTTGGAGCCCCTCCCAATAGCGGGGGAGCATGAAGAGACCCAGTACTTC. Amino acid sequence: CASSLEPLPIAGEHEETQYF.